The clone carrying this TCR beta chain occurred many times. Other DNA sequences within the sample encode an identical CDR3. These data are taken from a study of metastatic and nonmetastatic thyroid tumors. Not a single patient had been given any form of treatment at any point before undergoing thyroid surgery. The CDR3 spans 14 residues. CDR1 and CDR2 (germline): GTSNPN, SVGIG (reference sequence). Unmatched junction bases numbered 5, after V lost 4 bases and J lost 4 bases. MiXCR was used by TCRdb to re-call the PCR reads. The table has 45,000 to 50,000 clones, roughly a fifth seen once. Material: blood. This TCR came from a male donor with papillary thyroid cancer or a benign thyroid nodule (not recorded which). Some clones in this sample may be carry-over from other donors' samples. The rearrangement uses TRBV30 and TRBJ2-1; 9 bases fit TRBD2. The CDR3 region is CAWKAGGAYNEQFF. The CDR3 DNA sequence: TGTGCCTGGAAGGCGGGGGGGGCGTACAATGAGCAGTTCTTC.